What follows describes a single T cell receptor beta chain. Sequencing was performed with immunoSEQ multiplex PCR; in TCRdb, only in-frame clones are kept and a portion is missing. The repertoire holds around 39,000 clones, with about 95% as singletons. The entry originates in a study of preoperative IRX-2 immunotherapy in early breast cancer. The treatment is: preoperative locoregional IRX-2 cytokine immunotherapy. Patients received preoperative, locoregional IRX-2 cytokine immunotherapy in a phase Ib study. This CDR3 has 13 amino acids. V was cut by 1 base and J by 0 bases, with 3 bases left in between. Germline V gene lookup returns CDR1 SGHRS and CDR2 YFSETQ.

Material: tumor tissue, obtained after IRX-2 immunotherapy. This chain joins TRBV5-1 and TRBJ2-3; unclear D gene. The TCR comes from a human donor with breast cancer. The CDR3 nucleotides are TGCGCCAGCAGCTTGACTAGCACAGATACGCAGTATTTT. Its protein is CASSLTSTDTQYF.